This T cell receptor beta chain was found in a study of T cells in localized non-small cell lung cancer. Findings and caveats of the study: Greater T cell density in blood accompanied longer overall survival. In adjacent lung, a median around 50 of the top 100 tumor clones were found.

This clone has only a few counts. Its antigen is still unknown. Sequenced by immunoSEQ multiplex PCR; TCRdb stores in-frame clones only, minus some. The sample records 50,000 to 75,000 clones, 90% to 95% being singletons. The sample was peripheral blood, taken before any cancer treatment. The receptor's source is a man between 40 and 69 years old with stage I lung adenocarcinoma.

CDR3 in DNA: TGCGCCAGCAGCTCCAGGGGGGCTGGAAACACCATATATTTT. Translation gives CASSSRGAGNTIYF. V gene TRBV5-1 combines with J gene TRBJ1-3; 7 nucleotides agree with TRBD1. Germline V CDR1 and CDR2: SGHRS, YFSETQ. V gave up 3 bases and J gave up 2 bases; unmatched junction bases: 2. The CDR3 is 14 amino acids.